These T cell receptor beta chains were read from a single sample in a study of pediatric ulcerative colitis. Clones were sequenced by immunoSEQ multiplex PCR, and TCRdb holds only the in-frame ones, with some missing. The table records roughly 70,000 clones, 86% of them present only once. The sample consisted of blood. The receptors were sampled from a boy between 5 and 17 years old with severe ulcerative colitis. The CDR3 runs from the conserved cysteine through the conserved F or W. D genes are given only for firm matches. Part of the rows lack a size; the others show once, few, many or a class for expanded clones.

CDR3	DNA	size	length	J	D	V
CASSPDTGYGYTF	TGCGCCAGCAGCCCGGACACAGGCTATGGCTACACCTTC	-	13	TRBJ1-2	-	TRBV5-1
CASSSDYRGSGANVLTF	TGTGCCAGCAGCTCCGACTATCGGGGCTCTGGGGCCAACGTCCTGACTTTC	-	17	TRBJ2-6	-	TRBV7-2
CASGAPELLHSYEQYF	TGTGCCAGCGGCGCCCCAGAGTTACTCCACTCCTACGAGCAGTACTTC	-	16	TRBJ2-7	-	TRBV7-2
CASSYNSGRGTGELFF	TGTGCCAGCAGTTATAATAGCGGGAGAGGCACCGGGGAGCTGTTTTTT	-	16	TRBJ2-2	TRBD2	TRBV6-6
CAISDKGRSGNTIYF	TGTGCCATCAGTGATAAGGGGCGATCTGGAAACACCATATATTTT	-	15	TRBJ1-3	-	TRBV10-3
CASSFTQAGVGGELFF	TGTGCCAGCAGCTTTACCCAAGCCGGCGTGGGCGGGGAGCTGTTTTTT	-	16	TRBJ2-2	-	TRBV7-6
CASSIPTSGTTGNEQFF	TGTGCCAGCAGCATCCCAACTAGCGGCACTACGGGGAATGAGCAGTTCTTC	once	17	TRBJ2-1	TRBD2	TRBV7-6
CASSLNTPPGTNEQFF	TGCGCCAGCAGCTTGAACACCCCCCCCGGTACCAATGAGCAGTTCTTC	-	16	TRBJ2-1	-	TRBV5-1
CASSTWDSRAAEAFF	TGCGCCAGCAGCACCTGGGACAGTCGGGCGGCTGAAGCTTTCTTT	-	15	TRBJ1-1	TRBD1	TRBV5-1
CSVVKTGDIYEQYF	TGCAGCGTTGTTAAGACAGGGGACATCTACGAGCAGTACTTC	-	14	TRBJ2-7	TRBD1	TRBV29-1
CASSLAGTRNTEAFF	TGTGCCAGCAGCCTGGCCGGGACACGGAACACTGAAGCTTTCTTT	-	15	TRBJ1-1	-	TRBV5-4
CSYQGTDNYGYTF	TGCAGCTACCAGGGGACCGATAACTATGGCTACACCTTC	-	13	TRBJ1-2	-	TRBV29-1
CATSRQYLNEQFF	TGTGCCACCAGCAGACAATATTTGAATGAGCAGTTCTTC	-	13	TRBJ2-1	-	TRBV15
CASSPFSGTGELFF	TGTGCCAGCAGCCCTTTCAGCGGCACCGGGGAGCTGTTTTTT	-	14	TRBJ2-2	-	TRBV4-2
CASTKGPYDGYTF	TGTGCCAGCACCAAGGGGCCGTACGATGGCTACACCTTC	-	13	TRBJ1-2	-	TRBV27
CASSIPISGNTIYF	TGTGCCAGTAGTATACCCATCTCTGGAAACACCATATATTTT	-	14	TRBJ1-3	-	TRBV19
CATSTGGSSYNEQFF	TGTGCCACCAGCACAGGCGGATCCTCCTACAATGAGCAGTTCTTC	-	15	TRBJ2-1	-	TRBV15
CASRGGNSYEQYF	TGTGCCAGCCGGGGGGGGAACTCTTACGAGCAGTACTTC	-	13	TRBJ2-7	TRBD2	TRBV27
CASGNPISSGNTIYF	TGTGCCAGCGGGAACCCCATTAGCTCTGGAAACACCATATATTTT	-	15	TRBJ1-3	-	TRBV2
CASSGTGTYEQYF	TGTGCCAGCTCCGGGACAGGTACCTACGAGCAGTACTTC	few	13	TRBJ2-7	TRBD1	TRBV18
CASQEHTEAFF	TGTGCCAGCCAGGAACACACTGAAGCTTTCTTT	-	11	TRBJ1-1	-	TRBV11-3
CASSFVAGPYEQYF	TGTGCCAGCAGTTTTGTCGCGGGTCCCTACGAGCAGTACTTC	-	14	TRBJ2-7	-	TRBV27
CASSPPSGYSYEQYF	TGTGCCAGCAGCCCCCCCAGCGGGTACTCCTACGAGCAGTACTTC	-	15	TRBJ2-7	-	TRBV7-9
CASSTAEDTEAFF	TGTGCCAGTAGCACCGCGGAAGACACTGAAGCTTTCTTT	-	13	TRBJ1-1	-	TRBV19
CASSFGGADTQYF	TGTGCCAGCAGCTTTGGGGGGGCGGATACGCAGTATTTT	-	13	TRBJ2-3	-	TRBV11-3
CASSLETRAERGGQYF	TGCGCCAGCAGCTTGGAGACCCGAGCCGAGCGTGGGGGGCAGTACTTC	-	16	TRBJ2-7	-	TRBV5-1
CASRPPGQNYGYTF	TGTGCCAGCAGGCCACCGGGACAGAACTATGGCTACACCTTC	-	14	TRBJ1-2	TRBD1	TRBV6-5
CASSEGDINF	TGTGCCAGCAGTGAAGGTGATATAAATTTT	once	10	TRBJ2-3	-	TRBV6-5
CSVGKSEQFF	TGCAGCGTTGGGAAGAGTGAGCAGTTCTTC	-	10	TRBJ2-1	-	TRBV29-1
CASNLRAAATEAFF	TGTGCCAGCAACCTTAGAGCGGCAGCCACTGAAGCTTTCTTT	-	14	TRBJ1-1	-	TRBV7-2
CASSPGTEQFF	TGTGCCAGCAGTCCAGGGACTGAGCAGTTCTTC	-	11	TRBJ2-1	-	TRBV27
CARSFVEWDAIRNEQYF	TGTGCCAGAAGTTTTGTCGAATGGGACGCGATCCGGAACGAGCAGTACTTC	-	17	TRBJ2-7	-	TRBV5-3
CAIQTGIGEDEQFF	TGTGCCATTCAAACGGGAATCGGGGAGGATGAGCAGTTCTTC	-	14	TRBJ2-1	-	TRBV10-3
CASSLVFAGTEAFF	TGTGCCAGCAGCTTAGTTTTCGCAGGGACTGAAGCTTTCTTT	few	14	TRBJ1-1	-	TRBV7-9
CASSSLAGAYNEQFF	TGTGCCAGCAGCTCCCTAGCGGGGGCCTACAATGAGCAGTTCTTC	-	15	TRBJ2-1	TRBD2	TRBV11-3
CASSPDRDRLYEQYF	TGTGCCAGCTCACCCGATCGGGACAGGCTCTACGAGCAGTACTTC	few	15	TRBJ2-7	TRBD1	TRBV18
CASSENTNSGNTIYF	TGTGCCAGCAGTGAAAATACAAACTCTGGAAACACCATATATTTT	-	15	TRBJ1-3	-	TRBV6-1
CASQGATGNTIYF	TGTGCCAGTCAAGGAGCTACTGGAAACACCATATATTTT	-	13	TRBJ1-3	-	TRBV11-2
CASSLDRKNIQYF	TGTGCCAGCAGCTTAGATCGCAAAAACATTCAGTACTTC	-	13	TRBJ2-4	-	TRBV7-4
CASSFGPSEQYF	TGTGCCAGCAGCTTTGGTCCGTCCGAGCAGTACTTC	-	12	TRBJ2-7	-	TRBV7-9
CASSLASSLEQYF	TGTGCCAGCAGCTTAGCAAGCAGCCTCGAGCAGTACTTC	-	13	TRBJ2-7	-	TRBV7-8
CASSLDGISYNEQFF	TGTGCCAGCAGCTTAGACGGGATCTCCTACAATGAGCAGTTCTTC	-	15	TRBJ2-1	-	TRBV7-2
CASSSSRRDRAFWNGNTEAFF	TGCGCCAGCAGTTCATCGCGGCGGGACAGGGCCTTTTGGAATGGGAACACTGAAGCTTTCTTT	-	21	TRBJ1-1	TRBD1	TRBV23-1
CASSYGVLSTDTQYF	TGTGCCAGCAGCTACGGGGTGCTTAGCACAGATACGCAGTATTTT	once	15	TRBJ2-3	-	TRBV5-4
CASSPYGDDEQYF	TGTGCCAGCTCACCATACGGCGACGACGAGCAGTACTTC	-	13	TRBJ2-7	-	TRBV18
CASSEGLAGNEQFF	TGTGCCAGCAGTGAGGGACTAGCGGGCAATGAGCAGTTCTTC	few	14	TRBJ2-1	TRBD2	TRBV6-4
CASSPQGANSPLHF	TGTGCCAGCAGTCCACAGGGGGCTAATTCACCCCTCCACTTT	-	14	TRBJ1-6	TRBD1	TRBV7-6